The subject of this entry is one T cell receptor beta chain. Its antigen is unidentified. This sample was included in a study of a mutant IDH1 vaccine in newly diagnosed glioma. Whole-study context: Treated patients showed a male proportion of about 60%, a female proportion of around 40%, and a mean age of approximately 40 years.

After removal of 7 bases from V and 2 bases from J, the junction contained 6 bases not matched to a gene. Germline loops: CDR1 LNHNV, CDR2 YYDKDF (reference sequence). This CDR3 has 15 residues. Clones were sequenced by immunoSEQ multiplex PCR, and TCRdb holds only the in-frame ones, with some missing. The sample lists more than 10,000 clones; roughly four fifths were seen once. Time point defined: week 47, end of study. Doses of 300 ug of mutant IDH1 20-mer peptide were given with topical imiquimod. Specimen: PBMCs, collected from a glioma patient whose treatment included an IDH1 peptide vaccine. V is TRBV15 and J is TRBJ2-1; 9 bases align to TRBD1. The receptor was isolated from a woman aged 40 to 49 with glioma. CDR3 in amino acids: CATNADRGAYNEQFF. The DNA for the CDR3 is TGTGCCACCAACGCGGACAGGGGCGCCTACAATGAGCAGTTCTTC.